This T cell receptor beta chain emerged from a study of CD8 T cells in Susac syndrome. The germline V gene encodes CDR1 DFQATT and CDR2 SNEGSKA (reference sequence). This CDR3 is built from 16 residues. With 0 bases removed from V and 4 bases from J, the gap between germline ends came to 17 bases. RNA in amounts of about 0.5 to 1 ug was reverse transcribed with random hexamers. Each CDR3 protein gets one entry after TCRdb re-called the immunoSEQ multiplex PCR reads with MiXCR. The sample lists about 200,000 distinct CDR3 sequences, 85% to 95% seen once, with about 0.1% in the top ten. The sequence derives from a human donor in good health. The sample consisted of CD4+ T cells from PBMCs. This chain connects TRBV20-1 to TRBJ2-3; no firm D call. DNA of the CDR3: TGCAGTGCTAGAGATCTAGAAGAATCTACCTCAGATACGCAGTATTTT. As protein: CSARDLEESTSDTQYF.